Presented here are 17 T cell receptor beta chains from one specimen sequenced in a study of shared clonotypes between healthy human individuals. Assay: immunoSEQ multiplex PCR; the TCRdb copy retains only in-frame clones and omits some. The sample includes approximately 330,000 clones, roughly 70% of them seen just once. Specimen: memory CD4+ T cells sorted from blood. As to subset: CD45RA-negative fraction. Receptors were obtained from a man aged 30-40 years in good health.

The chain joins TRBV6-6 to TRBJ2-7; tentatively, D is TRBD2 (6 bases). V was shortened by 4 bases and J by 2 bases, with 12 bases between the two germline ends. This CDR3 has 14 amino acids. The germline V gene has CDR1 MNHNY and CDR2 SVGAGI (reference sequence). CDR3 region: CASSSWGEAYEQYF. CDR3 DNA sequence: TGTGCCAGCAGTTCTTGGGGGGAGGCCTACGAGCAGTACTTC.

In its sample, this clone was seen a few times. The chain employs TRBV7-2 and TRBJ1-5; the D is unclear. Looked up from germline, CDR1 is SGHTA and CDR2 is FQGNSA. Trimming cost V 4 bases and J 3 bases, with 13 bases left between them. CDR3 size: 15 residues. In DNA form, the CDR3 reads TGTGCCAGCAGCTCCGGACCGGCACACAATCAGCCCCAGCATTTT. This gives the protein CASSSGPAHNQPQHF.

At least ten counts were recorded for this clone. The chain is built from TRBV7-9 and TRBJ1-5; 9 bases map to TRBD1. Trimming at V came to 3 bases and at J to 4 bases, leaving 4 bases not matched to a gene. The germline gives CDR1 SEHNR, CDR2 FQNEAQ (reference sequence). This CDR3 region has 15 residues. The CDR3 nucleotides are TGTGCCAGCAGCTTGTCGGGACAGGGTAATCAGCCCCAGCATTTT. This translates into CASSLSGQGNQPQHF.

The V and J genes are TRBV5-5 and TRBJ2-1, with 7 bases fitting TRBD2. This CDR3 spans 16 amino acids. Germline lookup yields CDR1 SGHKS and CDR2 YYEKEE (reference sequence). With V trimmed by 4 bases and J by 4 bases, 11 bases remained unmatched. The CDR3: CASSPTRSSGYNEQFF. The CDR3, as DNA: TGTGCCAGCAGCCCCACACGGTCTAGCGGTTACAATGAGCAGTTCTTC.

This chain joins TRBV15 and TRBJ2-7; 9 nucleotides agree with TRBD1. Germline CDR1 LNHNV, CDR2 YYDKDF (reference sequence). V shed 3 bases, J shed 5 bases, and the junction held 11 bases outside the gene matches. The CDR3 contains 16 residues. The CDR3 DNA reads as TGTGCCACCAGCAGGGACCCAGGGACAGGGCCCGACGAGCAGTACTTC. It encodes CATSRDPGTGPDEQYF. Looking up the rest from reference TRBV15 and TRBJ2-7 gives the full variable domain: DAMVIQNPRYQVTQFGKPVTLSCSQTLNHNVMYWYQQKSSQAPKLLFHYYDKDFNNEADTPDNFQSRRPNTSFCFLDIRSPGLGDTAMYLCATSRDPGTGPDEQYFGPGTRLTVT.

The rearrangement uses TRBV6-4 and TRBJ2-3; tentatively, D is TRBD2 (6 bases). V was clipped by 0 bases and J by 1 base, with 11 bases between them. Germline CDR1 is MRHNA and CDR2 is SNTAGT. The CDR3 runs 16 residues. The CDR3 DNA sequence: TGTGCCAGCAGTGACTCAGAGGGGAGGCGCACAGATACGCAGTATTTT. It specifies CASSDSEGRRTDTQYF.

The V call is TRBV27, the J call TRBJ2-7; 12 nucleotides align to TRBD2. The germline CDR1 and CDR2 sequences are MNHEY and SMNVEV (reference sequence). With V trimmed by 3 bases and J by 6 bases, 3 bases remained unmatched. The CDR3 is 14 residues long. CDR3 bases: TGTGCCAGCAGTTTGACTAGCGGGAGCTCCGAGCAGTACTTC. Translated: CASSLTSGSSEQYF.

The rearrangement uses TRBV9 and TRBJ1-4; D ambiguous. V was clipped by 0 bases and J by 7 bases, with 10 bases between them. There are 14 residues in the CDR3. Germline-derived CDR1 and CDR2 are SGDLS and YYNGEE. The CDR3 reads CASSVDLAGEKLFF. The CDR3 DNA reads TGTGCCAGCAGCGTAGATCTGGCAGGTGAAAAACTGTTTTTT.

The chain couples TRBV7-9 to TRBJ1-4; the D is unclear. CDR3 length: 15 amino acids. V lost 7 bases and J 8 bases, leaving 20 bases between the germline ends. The germline V gene encodes CDR1 SEHNR and CDR2 FQNEAQ (reference sequence). CDR3 nucleotide sequence: TGTGCCAGCACCGAGGGTGCAGGAAGAGGAGAAAAACTGTTTTTT. Its protein is CASTEGAGRGEKLFF.

The CDR3 DNA reads TGTGCCAGTAGTCGGGGGGGGAGCACAGATACGCAGTATTTT. It yields the protein CASSRGGSTDTQYF. This chain uses TRBV19 with TRBJ2-3, with TRBD2 identical over 8 bases. This CDR3 is 14 amino acids long. CDR1 and CDR2 from the germline V gene are LNHDA and SQIVND (reference sequence). Trimming took 5 bases from V and 0 from J; bases not matched to a gene: 1.

This clone was observed a single time. The gene calls are TRBV5-6 and TRBJ1-5; D gene uncertain. CDR1 and CDR2 from the germline V gene are SGHDT and YYEEEE. This CDR3 spans 13 amino acids. V was trimmed by 5 bases and J by 2 bases, leaving 8 bases between them. CDR3 nucleotide sequence: TGTGCCAGCAGTCTAGGTCGCAATCAGCCCCAGCATTTT. It encodes CASSLGRNQPQHF.

The V call is TRBV7-8, the J call TRBJ1-4; 9 bases fit TRBD1. Trimming removed 0 bases from V and 6 bases from J; junction bases left unmatched: 2. Germline CDR1 reads SGHVS; CDR2 reads FQNEAQ. The CDR3 sequence is 15 residues long. The CDR3 DNA reads as TGTGCCAGCAGCTTAGCACAGGGGGCAGATGAAAAACTGTTTTTT. It codes for CASSLAQGADEKLFF.

This clone has more than one count but fewer than ten. The rearrangement uses TRBV7-2 and TRBJ2-5; D gene unclear. The V end was cut by 4 bases, the J end by 5 bases, with 14 bases between. The germline CDR1 and CDR2 sequences are SGHTA and FQGNSA. This CDR3 region has 14 residues. The CDR3 sequence: CASSSWALRETQYF. The CDR3 DNA sequence: TGTGCCAGCAGCTCTTGGGCTCTAAGGGAGACCCAGTACTTC.

The genes are TRBV5-1 and TRBJ2-3, with a weak D call TRBD2 (5 bases). This CDR3 has 15 residues. Germline V gene sequence: CDR1 SGHRS, CDR2 YFSETQ. V lost 0 bases, J lost 1 base, and 9 bases lay in between. The CDR3 region is CASSLEVSGTDTQYF. The CDR3 nucleotides are TGCGCCAGCAGCTTGGAGGTTAGCGGCACAGATACGCAGTATTTT.

This chain connects TRBV7-2 to TRBJ2-5; 8 bases match TRBD1. The V gene's germline CDR1 is SGHTA and CDR2 FQGNSA. The CDR3 length is 15 residues. The trim removed 5 bases at V and 6 bases at J, leaving 11 bases unmatched. The CDR3 sequence is CASSPSGGAGKTQYF. In nucleotides, the CDR3 is TGTGCCAGCAGCCCGTCAGGGGGCGCCGGGAAGACCCAGTACTTC.

The chain carries TRBV7-8 and TRBJ2-7; TRBD2 aligns across 10 bases. The CDR3 has 14 residues. The germline V gene has CDR1 SGHVS and CDR2 FQNEAQ. V trimming: 6 bases; J trimming: 8 bases; junction bases outside the gene matches: 10. CDR3 sequence reads: CASRLAGSSPQQYF. The DNA for the CDR3 is TGTGCCAGCAGACTAGCGGGGAGTAGTCCTCAGCAGTACTTC.

This clone has just a few counts. The chain joins TRBV7-2 to TRBJ2-2; no reliable D call. Germline CDR1 SGHTA, CDR2 FQGNSA. Trimming removed 7 bases from V and 6 bases from J, with 24 bases in between. The length of the CDR3 is 17 residues. CDR3 DNA: TGTGCCAGCAACACAAAGACCTCGGCCCGGGCGGCCGGGGAGCTGTTTTTT. Translation gives CASNTKTSARAAGELFF. Full variable domain (remainder filled in from reference TRBV7-2 and TRBJ2-2): GAGVSQSPSNKVTEKGKDVELRCDPISGHTALYWYRQSLGQGLEFLIYFQGNSAPDKSGLPSDRFSAERTGGSVSTLTIQRTQQEDSAVYLCASNTKTSARAAGELFFGEGSRLTVL.